This T cell receptor (beta chain) originates from a study of cytotoxic CD8 clonotypes in ibrutinib-treated CLL. Whole-study context: On average, each sample had approximately 250,000 productive templates and roughly 95,000 productive rearrangements.

The intended depth for sequencing was 1 in 200,000 to 1 in 1 million T cells. Sequenced by immunoSEQ multiplex PCR; TCRdb stores in-frame clones only, minus some. The table lists hundreds of thousands of clones, about 80% of them singletons. This TCR was recovered from a human donor with chronic lymphocytic leukemia. Sequencing was performed on PBMCs, taken before ibrutinib treatment.

CDR3 sequence: CASSRPGQSYEQYF. The DNA for the CDR3 is TGCGCCAGCAGCAGGCCGGGACAGAGTTACGAGCAGTACTTC. This chain connects TRBV4-1 to TRBJ2-7; the match to TRBD1 covers 7 bases. Germline assignment: CDR1 MGHRA and CDR2 YSYEKL. The V and J ends lost 5 bases and 4 bases, in that order; junction bases with no gene match: 8. This CDR3 is built from 14 residues.